The TCR beta chain described here comes from a study of Ad26.COV2.S vaccination and SARS-CoV-2 variants. Profiled with immunoSEQ multiplex PCR; TCRdb holds only in-frame clones, not every one. The sample lists about 480,000 clones; approximately 88% were seen once. The treatment: 19 received Ad26.COV2.S at low or high dose, single or two shots; 5 received placebo; per-sample allocation not given. On day 63 after the first injection, vaccine and placebo recipients gave samples. Germline loops: CDR1 SGHAT, CDR2 FQNNGV. The CDR3 runs to 12 residues. V dropped 5 bases and J dropped 4 bases, with 8 bases sitting between them.

This chain uses TRBV11-2 with TRBJ2-5; no firm D call. Sequencing was performed on peripheral blood, taken in a trial of Ad26.COV2.S vaccine versus placebo. The sequence derives from a person aged 18-60 years who received the Ad26.COV2.S COVID-19 vaccine or a placebo. The CDR3 spells CASSATTETQYF. The DNA for the CDR3 is TGTGCCAGCAGCGCCACTACAGAGACCCAGTACTTC.